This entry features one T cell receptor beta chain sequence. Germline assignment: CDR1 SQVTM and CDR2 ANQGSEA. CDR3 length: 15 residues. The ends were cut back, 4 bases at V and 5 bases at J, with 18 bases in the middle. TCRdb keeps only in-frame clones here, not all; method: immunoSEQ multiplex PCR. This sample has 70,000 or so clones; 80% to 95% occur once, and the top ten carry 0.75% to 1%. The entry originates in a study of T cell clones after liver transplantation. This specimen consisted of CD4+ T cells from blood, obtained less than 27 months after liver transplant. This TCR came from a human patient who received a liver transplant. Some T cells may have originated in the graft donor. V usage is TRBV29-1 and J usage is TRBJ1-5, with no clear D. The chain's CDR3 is CSVVLSSAIDQPQHF. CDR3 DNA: TGCAGCGTTGTTTTAAGTTCGGCGATCGATCAGCCCCAGCATTTT.